The clone carrying this TCR beta chain has at least ten counts. Its cognate antigen is unknown. Trimming cost V 7 bases and J 7 bases, with 14 bases left between them. The CDR3 is made up of 12 amino acids. The germline CDR1 and CDR2 sequences are SGHDT and YYEEEE. This sample was taken from a study of T-cell memory formation after mild COVID-19. MiXCR, run by TCRdb on the 5' RACE reads, gives a single entry per CDR3 protein. The table includes hundreds of thousands of distinct CDR3 sequences, under 20% detected once. Broader study findings: Some clones that responded were present in memory (sampled pre-infection), which suggests cross-reactive memory joined.

The source is a man between 18 and 29 years old who had mild COVID-19 (a few samples of this study predate the infection). Cell type and time point are not known. The sample consisted of PBMCs or a T cell subset sorted from them (not recorded which). The chain joins TRBV5-6 to TRBJ2-5; no definite D call. DNA for the CDR3: TGTGCCAGCGGAAGAACTTCGGGGACCCAGTACTTC. Translated, it gives CASGRTSGTQYF.